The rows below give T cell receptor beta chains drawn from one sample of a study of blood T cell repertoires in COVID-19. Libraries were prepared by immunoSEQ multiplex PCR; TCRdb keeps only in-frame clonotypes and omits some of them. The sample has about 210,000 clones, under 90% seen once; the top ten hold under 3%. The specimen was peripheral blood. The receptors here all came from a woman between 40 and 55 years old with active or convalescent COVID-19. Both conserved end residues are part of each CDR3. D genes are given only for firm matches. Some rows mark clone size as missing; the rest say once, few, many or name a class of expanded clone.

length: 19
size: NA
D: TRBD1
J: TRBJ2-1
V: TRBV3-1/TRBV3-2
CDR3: CASSQERGRQGAFYNEQFF
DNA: TGTGCCAGCAGCCAAGAACGGGGCAGACAGGGGGCTTTTTACAATGAGCAGTTCTTC

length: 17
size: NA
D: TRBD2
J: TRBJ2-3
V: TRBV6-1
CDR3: CASSVPGTSGGARTQYF
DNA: TGTGCCAGCAGTGTCCCCGGGACTAGCGGGGGGGCCCGGACGCAGTATTTT

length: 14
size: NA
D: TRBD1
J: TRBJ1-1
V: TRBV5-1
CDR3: CASSREQGDTEAFF
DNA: TGCGCCAGCAGCCGCGAACAGGGGGACACTGAAGCTTTCTTT

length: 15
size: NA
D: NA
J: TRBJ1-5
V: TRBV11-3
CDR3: CASSLMGARNQPQHF
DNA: TGTGCCAGCAGCTTAATGGGGGCCCGAAATCAGCCCCAGCATTTT

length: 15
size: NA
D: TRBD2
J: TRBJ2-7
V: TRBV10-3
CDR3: CAISESTSGSYEQYF
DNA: TGTGCCATCAGTGAGTCGACTAGCGGTTCCTACGAGCAGTACTTC

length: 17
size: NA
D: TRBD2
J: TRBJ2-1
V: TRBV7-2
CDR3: CASSLAIGLALYNEQFF
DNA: TGTGCCAGCAGCCTAGCCATAGGACTAGCGCTCTACAATGAGCAGTTCTTC

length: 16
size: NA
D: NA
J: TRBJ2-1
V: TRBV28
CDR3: CASSPRYPGSYNEQFF
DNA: TGTGCCAGCAGTCCCCGGTACCCGGGATCCTACAATGAGCAGTTCTTC

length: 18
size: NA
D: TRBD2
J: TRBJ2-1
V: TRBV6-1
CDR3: CASSERLAGGLGYNEQFF
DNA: TGTGCCAGCAGTGAAAGGCTAGCGGGAGGGCTAGGGTACAATGAGCAGTTCTTC

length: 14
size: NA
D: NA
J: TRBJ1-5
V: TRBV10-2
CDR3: CASRDSRSNQPQHF
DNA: TGCGCCAGCAGGGACAGTAGAAGCAATCAGCCCCAGCATTTT

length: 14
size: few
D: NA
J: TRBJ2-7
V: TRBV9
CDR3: CASSVGTLSYEQYF
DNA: TGTGCCAGCAGCGTAGGCACACTATCCTACGAGCAGTACTTC

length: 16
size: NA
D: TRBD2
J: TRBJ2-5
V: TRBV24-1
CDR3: CATSDPSLAGGETQYF
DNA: TGTGCCACCAGTGATCCGTCTTTAGCGGGAGGAGAGACCCAGTACTTC

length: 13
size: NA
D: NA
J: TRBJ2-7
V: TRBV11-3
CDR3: CASSLDPLYEQYF
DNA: TGTGCCAGCAGCTTAGATCCCCTATACGAGCAGTACTTC

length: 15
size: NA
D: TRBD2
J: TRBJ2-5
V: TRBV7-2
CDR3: CASSLLGLAVETQYF
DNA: TGTGCCAGCAGCCTTCTGGGACTAGCCGTAGAGACCCAGTACTTC

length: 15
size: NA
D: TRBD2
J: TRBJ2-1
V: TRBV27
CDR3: CASSLRPGTTNEQFF
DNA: TGTGCCAGCAGTCTACGGCCCGGGACTACCAATGAGCAGTTCTTC

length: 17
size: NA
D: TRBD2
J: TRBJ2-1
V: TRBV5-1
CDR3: CASSLGTSGGFYNEQFF
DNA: TGCGCCAGCAGCCTAGGGACTAGCGGGGGATTCTACAATGAGCAGTTCTTC

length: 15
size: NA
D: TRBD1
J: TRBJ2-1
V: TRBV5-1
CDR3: CASSWGDRGVNEQFF
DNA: TGCGCCAGCAGCTGGGGGGACAGGGGTGTAAATGAGCAGTTCTTC

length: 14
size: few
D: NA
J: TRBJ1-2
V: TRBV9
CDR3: CASSPKRQNYGYTF
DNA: TGTGCCAGCAGCCCTAAGAGGCAAAACTATGGCTACACCTTC

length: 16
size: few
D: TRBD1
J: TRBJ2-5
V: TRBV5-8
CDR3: CASSLGDRAWVETQYF
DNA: TGTGCCAGCAGCTTGGGGGACAGGGCTTGGGTAGAGACCCAGTACTTC

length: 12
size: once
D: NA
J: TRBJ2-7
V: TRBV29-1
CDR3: CSVADTPYEQYF
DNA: TGCAGCGTTGCGGACACCCCCTACGAGCAGTACTTC

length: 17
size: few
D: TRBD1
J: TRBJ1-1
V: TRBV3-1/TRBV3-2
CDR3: CASSQEGQGARNTEAFF
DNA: TGTGCCAGCAGCCAAGAAGGGCAGGGGGCAAGGAACACTGAAGCTTTCTTT

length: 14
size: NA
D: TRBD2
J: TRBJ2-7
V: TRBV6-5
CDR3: CASSLQGGAYEQYF
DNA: TGTGCCAGCAGCCTCCAGGGAGGGGCCTACGAGCAGTACTTC

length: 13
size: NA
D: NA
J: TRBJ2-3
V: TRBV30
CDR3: CAWSVASTDTQYF
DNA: TGTGCCTGGAGTGTGGCCAGCACAGATACGCAGTATTTT

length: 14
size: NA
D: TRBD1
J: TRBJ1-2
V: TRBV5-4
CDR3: CASNVDREFYGYTF
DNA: TGTGCCAGCAACGTGGACAGGGAGTTTTATGGCTACACCTTC

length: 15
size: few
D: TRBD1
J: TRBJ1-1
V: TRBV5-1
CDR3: CASSLEGQGNTEAFF
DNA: TGCGCCAGCAGCTTGGAGGGACAGGGAAACACTGAAGCTTTCTTT

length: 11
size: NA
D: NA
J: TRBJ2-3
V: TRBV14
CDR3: CASSPRDTQYF
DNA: TGTGCCAGCAGCCCCCGGGATACGCAGTATTTT

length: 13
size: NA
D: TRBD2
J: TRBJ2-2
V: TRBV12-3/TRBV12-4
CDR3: CASERERVGELFF
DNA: TGTGCCAGTGAGCGGGAGAGGGTCGGGGAGCTGTTTTTT

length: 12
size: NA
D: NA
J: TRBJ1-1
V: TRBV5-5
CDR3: CASSQRTDEAFF
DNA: TGTGCCAGCAGCCAGAGGACAGATGAAGCTTTCTTT

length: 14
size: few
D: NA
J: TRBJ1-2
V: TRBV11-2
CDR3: CASSLDRANYGYTF
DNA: TGTGCCAGCAGCTTAGACAGGGCGAACTATGGCTACACCTTC